This T cell receptor beta chain originates from a study of blood T cell repertoires in COVID-19. Overall study context: Samples taken during acute and convalescent COVID-19 were collected in the United States, Italy and Spain.

Produced via immunoSEQ multiplex PCR; TCRdb's table is partial and in-frame only. The sample contains fewer than 200,000 clones, about four fifths of which appear only once. CDR3 length equals 11 residues. Trimming stripped 4 bases from V and 4 bases from J, with 4 bases between. The germline gives CDR1 MDHEN, CDR2 SYDVKM. Participant age was roughly 18 to 100 years, and participants resided in approximately 24 US areas. The clonotype originates from a man aged 45-65 years who had recovered from COVID-19. Sample: PBMCs or T cells enriched from blood (not recorded which). V is TRBV28 and J is TRBJ1-1; D not certain. For the CDR3, the DNA is TGTGCCAGCAGTTCGGGCACTGAAGCTTTCTTT. This encodes CASSSGTEAFF.